The clone carrying this TCR beta chain was counted ten times or more. The antigen is unknown. The sequenced fragment ends 3 residues before the CDR3 boundary, so the rest is inferred from the germline J gene. This record comes from a study of T cell clonality in common variable immunodeficiency. Whole-study findings and limits: Fewer TCRbeta clones were shared among CVID subjects than controls. Patient heterogeneity in the CVID cohort limited correlations between repertoire features and clinical complications.

Germline V gene lookup returns CDR1 SGHTA and CDR2 FQGNSA. V lost 1 base and J lost 7, with 14 bases in between. The CDR3 extends over 15 amino acids. Control and CVID samples contributed equal amounts of genomic DNA. The protocol was immunoSEQ multiplex PCR, while the TCRdb copy is restricted to in-frame clones and leaves out a portion. The specimen has under 35,000 clones, none found just once. The specimen was peripheral blood mononuclear cells. This TCR was recovered from a person aged 18 to 75 in good health. The chain combines TRBV7-2 with TRBJ1-3, with D maybe TRBD1 (6 bases). The CDR3 DNA, read in part, is TGTGCCAGCAGCTTAGTGGGGGGGGCGGGTAACACC. This codes for CASSLVGGAGNT. The whole CDR3 sequence reads CASSLVGGAGNTIYF.